A selection of T cell receptor beta chains follows, all from one sample in a study of TIL therapy for anti-PD-1-resistant metastatic lung cancer. Measured with immunoSEQ multiplex PCR; TCRdb has only the in-frame clones, and not every one. In the table there are 50,000 or so clones, 79% of which are singletons. The sequencing used blood, collected at baseline. All receptors derive from a woman between 30 and 80 years old with non-small cell lung cancer. CDR3s include the opening cysteine and the closing phenylalanine or tryptophan. A D gene is named only where the DNA matches it firmly. Clone size appears in some rows only: once, few, many, or a class for an expanded clone.

j_call	v_call	clone_size	d_call	cdr3_nt	cdr3_aa
TRBJ2-1	TRBV2	NA	TRBD2	TGTGCCAGCATGGCGGGATGGACTAGCGGGAGCCATGAGCAGTTCTTC	CASMAGWTSGSHEQFF
TRBJ2-7	TRBV6-5	NA	TRBD1	TGTGCCAGCCGGTATAACAGGGGGTACTACGAGCAGTACTTC	CASRYNRGYYEQYF
TRBJ1-5	TRBV6-6	few	NA	TGTGCCAGCAGTTACCCCCAGCATTTT	CASSYPQHF
TRBJ1-5	TRBV18	NA	NA	TGTGCCAGCTCACCCGCGGGGGGTGGTAGCGGCAATCAGCCCCAGCATTTT	CASSPAGGGSGNQPQHF
TRBJ2-1	TRBV28	NA	NA	TGTGCCAGCAGTTTGACCTACAATGAGCAGTTCTTC	CASSLTYNEQFF
TRBJ1-2	TRBV28	NA	NA	TGTGCCAGCAGTTTAGTATCGGGGCTTGGCTACACCTTC	CASSLVSGLGYTF
TRBJ1-2	TRBV6-5	NA	NA	TGTGCCAGCAGTTACCTACTGAACTATGGCTACACCTTC	CASSYLLNYGYTF
TRBJ2-5	TRBV9	NA	NA	TGTGCCAGCAGCGTAGAGGCAGAAGAGACCCAGTACTTC	CASSVEAEETQYF
TRBJ1-1	TRBV2	NA	NA	TGTGCCAGCAGTGAAACCCGGCAGTGGACTGAAGCTTTCTTT	CASSETRQWTEAFF
TRBJ2-4	TRBV7-6	NA	TRBD2	TGTGCCAGCAGCCCGGGACTAGTTTCAGGCGTAGCCAAAAACATTCAGTACTTC	CASSPGLVSGVAKNIQYF
TRBJ2-7	TRBV28	once	TRBD2	TGTGCCACCGTACCGACGGGGGGCTCCTACGAGCAGTACTTC	CATVPTGGSYEQYF
TRBJ2-5	TRBV28	NA	NA	TGTGCCAGCAGACCCCTTGTGCAGCAAGAGACCCAGTACTTC	CASRPLVQQETQYF
TRBJ2-5	TRBV18	NA	NA	TGTGCCAGCTCACCACCTCCTACGGGGAGGGAGACCCAGTACTTC	CASSPPPTGRETQYF
TRBJ1-5	TRBV29-1	NA	NA	TGCAGCGTAGACGAAGGGACATTCGGAGCCCAGCATTTT	CSVDEGTFGAQHF
TRBJ1-5	TRBV28	few	TRBD1	TGTGCCAGCAGTTCCGGACAGGGAGAACAGCCCCAGCATTTT	CASSSGQGEQPQHF
TRBJ2-2	TRBV7-2	few	NA	TGTGCCAGCAGCGGAGGAAGTAGAGCCGGGGAGCTGTTTTTT	CASSGGSRAGELFF
TRBJ1-5	TRBV28	NA	TRBD1	TGTGCCAGCAGTTTCACAGGGGTCCCCACCAATCAGCCCCAGCATTTT	CASSFTGVPTNQPQHF